These 23 T cell receptor beta chains were sequenced from one sample in a study of cytomegalovirus exposure and HLA in healthy donors. PCR was performed using 60 Vbeta and 13 Jbeta primers. This table comes from immunoSEQ multiplex PCR, and its TCRdb copy is limited to in-frame clones, with some not included. The table records around 170,000 clones, around 85% of them present only once. The specimen sequenced was PBMCs. The receptors stem from a man aged 50 or older in good health and CMV-seronegative.

This clone was counted once. V gene TRBV6-5 combines with J gene TRBJ1-2; D remains ambiguous. CDR1 MNHEY and CDR2 SVGAGI come from the germline V gene. V was cut by 1 base and J by 7 bases, with 10 bases left in between. CDR3 size: 13 residues. The CDR3, as DNA: TGTGCCAGCAGTTACTTTCCCCCGGTTGGCTACACCTTC. Protein: CASSYFPPVGYTF.

This clone was detected a few times. J is TRBJ2-5 and V is TRBV7-2, with TRBD2 matching 8 bases. Looked up from germline, CDR1 is SGHTA and CDR2 is FQGNSA. With 2 bases clipped from V and 1 base from J, the junction kept 3 bases outside the gene matches. This CDR3 has 15 residues. The CDR3 bases are TGTGCCAGCAGCTTATCTAGCGGGTTCCAAGAGACCCAGTACTTC. Protein: CASSLSSGFQETQYF.

The J gene is TRBJ1-1, the V gene TRBV7-8, with D possibly matching TRBD1 (6 bases). V lost 4 bases and J 1 base, leaving 16 bases between the germline ends. The CDR3 contains 16 residues. The germline V gene has CDR1 SGHVS and CDR2 FQNEAQ. The chain's CDR3 is CASSSDRTRPNTEAFF. CDR3 nucleotides: TGTGCCAGCAGCTCAGACAGGACACGACCGAACACTGAAGCTTTCTTT.

The rearrangement uses TRBV14 and TRBJ2-7; TRBD2 agrees at 7 bases. V gave up 4 bases and J gave up 7 bases; unmatched junction bases: 10. CDR1 and CDR2 from the germline V gene are SGHDN and FVKESK. The CDR3 contains 14 residues. The CDR3 spells CASSPYGGTGEQYF. DNA of the CDR3: TGTGCCAGCAGCCCATACGGGGGGACTGGGGAGCAGTACTTC. Using reference TRBV14 and TRBJ2-7 for the parts outside the CDR3, the full variable domain is EAGVTQFPSHSVIEKGQTVTLRCDPISGHDNLYWYRRVMGKEIKFLLHFVKESKQDESGMPNNRFLAERTGGTYSTLKVQPAELEDSGVYFCASSPYGGTGEQYFGPGTRLTVT.

The chain has TRBV6-5 and TRBJ1-2; D may be TRBD1 (5 bases). V lost 6 bases and J lost 7, with 12 bases in between. Germline-derived CDR1 and CDR2 are MNHEY and SVGAGI. This CDR3 region has 12 residues. CDR3 DNA sequence: TGTGCCAGCAGCCGCGGGGACGCTGGCTACACCTTC. This sequence encodes CASSRGDAGYTF.

The V gene is TRBV19, the J gene TRBJ2-7; D not certain. Trimming stripped 4 bases from V and 2 bases from J, with 15 bases between. CDR1 LNHDA and CDR2 SQIVND come from the germline V gene (reference sequence). This CDR3 spans 15 amino acids. As DNA, the CDR3 is TGTGCCAGTAGTAGCTCCACATGGGCTCCCTACGAGCAGTACTTC. It codes for CASSSSTWAPYEQYF.

V and J are TRBV6-1 and TRBJ1-2, with TRBD1 matching 8 bases. This CDR3 contains 12 residues. CDR1 MNHNS and CDR2 SASEGT come from the germline V gene. With V trimmed by 11 bases and J by 4 bases, 6 bases remained unmatched. CDR3 nucleotides: TGTGCCGGGGGGGACAGGAGCTATGGCTACACCTTC. Protein: CAGGDRSYGYTF.

This clone occurred once. The CDR3 region is CASSVVGGSLYNEQFF. The CDR3 DNA reads TGTGCCAGCAGCGTAGTCGGGGGGTCCCTCTACAATGAGCAGTTCTTC. V usage is TRBV7-9 and J usage is TRBJ2-1; 7 nucleotides agree with TRBD2. The CDR3 consists of 16 residues. Germline CDR1 is SEHNR and CDR2 is FQNEAQ (reference sequence). Losses at the gene ends were 5 bases for V and 3 bases for J; bases not matched to a gene: 10.

This chain links TRBV6-5 with TRBJ1-6; possibly TRBD1 for D (5 bases). Trimming took off 6 bases at V and 12 bases at J, with 21 bases between the two ends. The CDR3 runs 15 residues. Germline-derived CDR1 and CDR2 are MNHEY and SVGAGI. DNA of the CDR3: TGTGCCAGCAGGAGGAGACGGACAACTGAGTTACCCCTCCACTTT. This translates into CASRRRRTTELPLHF.

To note about this clone: Other DNA sequences in this sample translate to the same CDR3. The chain recombines TRBV7-2 with TRBJ2-7; 9 nucleotides agree with TRBD2. J lost 3 bases, V lost 1 base, and 4 bases had no gene match. This CDR3 spans 15 amino acids. The V gene's germline CDR1 is SGHTA and CDR2 FQGNSA. The chain's CDR3 is CASSLVLAGYYEQYF. For the CDR3, the DNA is TGTGCCAGCAGCTTAGTGCTAGCGGGGTACTACGAGCAGTACTTC.

This chain uses TRBV27 with TRBJ2-6; a possible D gene is TRBD1 (6 bases). The germline gives CDR1 MNHEY, CDR2 SMNVEV (reference sequence). V was clipped by 2 bases and J by 2 bases, with 16 bases between them. The CDR3 extends over 18 amino acids. The CDR3 spells CASSLRRQGLAGANVLTF. The CDR3 DNA reads as TGTGCCAGCAGTTTAAGGAGGCAGGGGCTGGCTGGGGCCAACGTCCTGACTTTC.

The chain has TRBV27 and TRBJ2-7, with 8 bases aligning to TRBD1. The V gene end was trimmed by 5 bases and the J gene end by 1 base; junction bases not matched to a gene: 7. Germline CDR1 is MNHEY and CDR2 is SMNVEV (reference sequence). CDR3 length: 15 amino acids. The CDR3 loop reads CASSRNRGVSYEQYF. CDR3 nucleotides: TGTGCCAGCAGTCGGAACAGGGGGGTATCCTACGAGCAGTACTTC.

The chain recombines TRBV14 with TRBJ2-4; tentative D call: TRBD1 (7 bases). Trimming took 1 base from V and 7 from J, leaving 11 bases between them. The CDR3 consists of 14 residues. Germline values: CDR1 SGHDN, CDR2 FVKESK. In nucleotides, the CDR3 is TGTGCCAGCAGCCAAGTGTCAGGGGGGAACATTCAGTACTTC. Encoded protein: CASSQVSGGNIQYF. Full variable domain (missing parts from reference TRBV14 and TRBJ2-4): EAGVTQFPSHSVIEKGQTVTLRCDPISGHDNLYWYRRVMGKEIKFLLHFVKESKQDESGMPNNRFLAERTGGTYSTLKVQPAELEDSGVYFCASSQVSGGNIQYFGAGTRLSVL.

The CDR3 region is CASSSDSPEAFF. CDR3 DNA: TGTGCCAGCTCTTCCGACAGCCCTGAAGCTTTCTTT. The chain is built from TRBV18 and TRBJ1-1, with D perhaps matching TRBD1 (5 bases). Per the germline V gene, CDR1 is KGHSH and CDR2 is LQKENI. The V gene lost 6 bases and the J gene lost 6 bases, with 11 bases spanning the gap. The CDR3 runs 12 residues.

The genes are TRBV19 and TRBJ1-3; maybe TRBD1 (6 bases). Between the trimmed V and J ends, which lost 0 bases and 2 bases, there was a span of 11 bases. CDR3 length: 16 residues. Germline V gene data show CDR1 as LNHDA and CDR2 as SQIVND (reference sequence). Here the CDR3 reads CASSIDLSGAGNTIYF. Written as DNA, the CDR3 is TGTGCCAGTAGTATAGATCTATCAGGGGCTGGAAACACCATATATTTT.

The V gene is TRBV6-1, the J gene TRBJ1-1; no reliable D call. The germline V and J ends were trimmed by 4 bases and 1 base, with 7 bases remaining between them. Germline values: CDR1 MNHNS, CDR2 SASEGT. The CDR3 loop spans 13 amino acids. The CDR3: CASSAHTNTEAFF. The CDR3 DNA reads as TGTGCCAGCAGTGCCCACACGAACACTGAAGCTTTCTTT.

This clone has only a few counts. This chain uses TRBV10-3 with TRBJ1-1, with 7 positions matching TRBD1. V shed 2 bases, J shed 3 bases, and the junction held 6 bases outside the gene matches. Germline V gives CDR1 ENHRY, CDR2 SYGVKD. The CDR3 covers 15 residues. CDR3 DNA: TGTGCCATCAGTGAGAGGCGGCAGGGGGACACTGAAGCTTTCTTT. It is translated as CAISERRQGDTEAFF.

The J gene is TRBJ2-5, the V gene TRBV4-1; TRBD2 might be the D (6 bases). Germline CDR1 MGHRA, CDR2 YSYEKL. CDR3 length equals 14 residues. V was trimmed by 1 base and J by 2 bases, leaving 8 bases between them. In nucleotides, the CDR3 is TGCGCCAGCAGCCAAGGGGGACTTCAAGAGACCCAGTACTTC. It is translated as CASSQGGLQETQYF.

The J gene is TRBJ1-1, the V gene TRBV9; TRBD1 aligns across 9 bases. With V trimmed by 1 base and J by 8 bases, 6 bases remained unmatched. The V gene's germline CDR1 is SGDLS and CDR2 YYNGEE. This CDR3 contains 14 residues. CDR3 amino acids: CASSVTGTGTEAFF. CDR3 DNA: TGTGCCAGCAGCGTAACCGGGACAGGGACAGAAGCTTTCTTT.

The V call is TRBV5-6, the J call TRBJ1-6; no clear D. CDR3 length: 13 amino acids. Germline-derived CDR1 and CDR2 are SGHDT and YYEEEE. Trimming shortened V by 0 bases and J by 7 bases, and 5 bases separated the two germline ends. CDR3 DNA sequence: TGTGCCAGCAGCTTGGACAGAAATTCACCCCTCCACTTT. Translation: CASSLDRNSPLHF.

The rearrangement links TRBV9 to TRBJ1-3, with D tentatively TRBD1 (5 bases). V was shortened by 0 bases and J by 1 base, with 11 bases between the two germline ends. The CDR3 is 16 amino acids. Looked up from germline, CDR1 is SGDLS and CDR2 is YYNGEE. The CDR3 loop reads CASSVVPGFSGNTIYF. The CDR3 nucleotides are TGTGCCAGCAGCGTAGTCCCAGGGTTTTCTGGAAACACCATATATTTT.

CDR3 sequence: CASSLSPNYEQYF. The CDR3 nucleotides are TGTGCCAGCAGTTTATCCCCAAACTACGAGCAGTACTTC. This sequence joins TRBV27 and TRBJ2-7; D is ambiguous. Germline V gene sequence: CDR1 MNHEY, CDR2 SMNVEV (reference sequence). V was pared by 0 bases and J by 3 bases, with 6 bases between. The CDR3 covers 13 residues.

This rearrangement joins TRBV2 to TRBJ1-2, with D unclear. Deletions cut 6 bases from V and 8 bases from J, with 13 bases between. Germline CDR1 SNHLY, CDR2 FYNNEI. There are 12 residues in the CDR3. The CDR3 nucleotides read TGTGCCAGCAGGGAGGGAGGCCGGGGCTACACCTTC. Translating it yields CASREGGRGYTF.